One and the same sample provided the 20 T cell receptor beta chains below, sequenced in a study of blood T cell repertoires in COVID-19. The repertoire was sequenced with immunoSEQ multiplex PCR; TCRdb's copy has only in-frame clones and lacks some. The sample comprises 150,000 to 200,000 clones, approximately 85% of which are singletons, and 5% to 8% rests with the top ten. Input material: PBMCs or T cells enriched from blood (not recorded which). These receptor sequences come from a man aged 35 to 55 who had recovered from COVID-19.

This clone was seen a single time. V gene TRBV7-2 combines with J gene TRBJ1-1; unclear D gene. Germline lookup yields CDR1 SGHTA and CDR2 FQGNSA. The CDR3 spans 14 residues. Trimming took off 3 bases at V and 1 base at J, with 9 bases between the two ends. Written as DNA, the CDR3 is TGTGCCAGCAGCTTGGGGAGAGGGAACACTGAAGCTTTCTTT. As protein: CASSLGRGNTEAFF.

V and J are TRBV4-2 and TRBJ2-3; D remains unclear. This CDR3 has 11 residues. V gave up 5 bases and J gave up 3 bases, with 3 bases separating them. CDR1 is LGHNA and CDR2 is YNFKEQ in the germline V gene. The CDR3 nucleotides are TGTGCCAGCAGCTCTACAGATACGCAGTATTTT. It codes for CASSSTDTQYF.

The gene calls are TRBV5-8 and TRBJ2-7, with D possibly matching TRBD2 (6 bases). V lost 4 bases, J lost 6 bases, and 17 bases lay in between. This CDR3 is built from 14 residues. Germline CDR1 is SGHTS and CDR2 is YDEGEE. CDR3 loop: CASSPAGGGVEQYF. CDR3 sequence (DNA): TGTGCCAGCAGCCCCGCCGGGGGAGGAGTCGAGCAGTACTTC.

The rearrangement joins TRBV30 to TRBJ1-2; D is perhaps TRBD1 (5 bases). The ends were cut back, 1 base at V and 5 bases at J, with 8 bases in the middle. This CDR3 has 12 amino acids. Germline V gene sequence: CDR1 GTSNPN, CDR2 SVGIG (reference sequence). The CDR3 DNA reads as TGTGCCTGGAGTGGGGGCAGTTATGGCTACACCTTC. Amino acid sequence: CAWSGGSYGYTF.

The rearrangement links TRBV18 to TRBJ1-2; 8 bases align to TRBD1. The germline V gene encodes CDR1 KGHSH and CDR2 LQKENI. This CDR3 has 15 amino acids. With 6 bases clipped from V and 5 bases from J, the junction kept 11 bases outside the gene matches. CDR3 sequence reads: CASSDWTGQGYGYTF. CDR3 nucleotides: TGTGCCAGCTCCGATTGGACAGGGCAGGGATATGGCTACACCTTC.

The rearrangement uses TRBV7-8 and TRBJ1-5; 7 bases align to TRBD1. The CDR3 is 16 amino acids. J gave up 4 bases and V 2 bases, and 8 bases lay outside the gene matches. Germline CDR1 and CDR2: SGHVS and FQNEAQ. This CDR3 is CASSLMTLRGNQPQHF. The CDR3, as DNA: TGTGCCAGCAGCTTAATGACCCTCAGGGGGAATCAGCCCCAGCATTTT.

This chain uses TRBV4-1 with TRBJ2-7; tentatively, D is TRBD2 (6 bases). Germline assignment: CDR1 MGHRA and CDR2 YSYEKL. The CDR3 runs to 16 residues. Trimming pared 2 bases from V and 1 base from J, leaving 15 bases between. The CDR3 nucleotides are TGCGCCAGCAGCCAACCCACGCAGGAGGGATCCTACGAGCAGTACTTC. Protein sequence: CASSQPTQEGSYEQYF.

J is TRBJ2-7 and V is TRBV4-2; D is possibly TRBD1 (5 bases). Germline V gene lookup returns CDR1 LGHNA and CDR2 YNFKEQ. Trimming shortened V by 0 bases and J by 6 bases, and 18 bases separated the two germline ends. CDR3 length: 16 amino acids. CDR3 loop: CASSQDLGVPQIEQYF. The CDR3 bases are TGTGCCAGCAGCCAAGATCTAGGGGTGCCTCAGATCGAGCAGTACTTC.

This clone came up once. The chain uses TRBV4-2 and TRBJ1-2; TRBD1 might be the D (6 bases). The CDR3 length is 13 residues. The germline V and J ends were trimmed by 1 base and 6 bases, with 9 bases remaining between them. Germline CDR1 and CDR2: LGHNA and YNFKEQ. CDR3: CASSQGGQDGYTF. The CDR3 DNA is TGTGCCAGCAGCCAAGGGGGGCAGGATGGCTACACCTTC.

This sequence joins TRBV2 and TRBJ1-1; D remains ambiguous. Trimming stripped 6 bases from V and 2 bases from J, with 10 bases between. The CDR3 is 13 amino acids. Germline assignment: CDR1 SNHLY and CDR2 FYNNEI. The CDR3 reads CASRAERNTEAFF. For the CDR3, the DNA is TGTGCCAGCAGGGCGGAGAGAAACACTGAAGCTTTCTTT. The variable domain in full, completed from reference TRBV2 and TRBJ1-1, reads EPEVTQTPSHQVTQMGQEVILRCVPISNHLYFYWYRQILGQKVEFLVSFYNNEISEKSEIFDDQFSVERPDGSNFTLKIRSTKLEDSAMYFCASRAERNTEAFFGQGTRLTVV.

This clone was counted ten times or more. CDR3 loop: CSASSTVLAGASEQFF. Here the CDR3 DNA reads TGCAGTGCTAGTAGTACGGTACTAGCGGGAGCGAGTGAGCAGTTCTTC. The rearrangement links TRBV20-1 to TRBJ2-1; 11 bases fit TRBD2. V gave up 3 bases and J gave up 9 bases; unmatched junction bases: 13. CDR3 length: 16 amino acids. Germline-derived CDR1 and CDR2 are DFQATT and SNEGSKA (reference sequence).

The rearrangement joins TRBV27 to TRBJ1-2; 7 positions agree with TRBD1. The V gene end was trimmed by 6 bases and the J gene end by 2 bases; junction bases not matched to a gene: 12. This CDR3 region has 16 residues. Germline V gene sequence: CDR1 MNHEY, CDR2 SMNVEV (reference sequence). The CDR3 is CASSMTGLVLNYGYTF. Here the CDR3 DNA reads TGTGCCAGCAGCATGACAGGGCTCGTTCTCAACTATGGCTACACCTTC.

This chain joins TRBV25-1 and TRBJ1-1; D call uncertain. Between the trimmed V and J ends, which lost 8 bases and 2 bases, there was a span of 15 bases. Germline CDR1 reads MGHDK; CDR2 reads SYGVNS. This CDR3 has 14 amino acids. The CDR3 sequence: CASRIIQANTEAFF. CDR3 coding DNA: TGTGCCAGCCGTATAATTCAGGCAAACACTGAAGCTTTCTTT.

V usage is TRBV15 and J usage is TRBJ1-3; 7 bases map to TRBD1. The junction had 9 bases not matched to a gene; V was cut back by 4 bases and J by 6 bases. Germline V gene lookup returns CDR1 LNHNV and CDR2 YYDKDF (reference sequence). The CDR3 is made up of 15 amino acids. The CDR3 here is CATSTAWDRENTIYF. As DNA, the CDR3 is TGTGCCACCAGCACGGCCTGGGACAGAGAAAACACCATATATTTT. The full variable domain, in which reference TRBV15 and TRBJ1-3 provide the parts outside the CDR3, is DAMVIQNPRYQVTQFGKPVTLSCSQTLNHNVMYWYQQKSSQAPKLLFHYYDKDFNNEADTPDNFQSRRPNTSFCFLDIRSPGLGDTAMYLCATSTAWDRENTIYFGEGSWLTVV.

V usage is TRBV19 and J usage is TRBJ2-6; TRBD1 matches at 7 bases. This CDR3 region has 14 residues. The V gene end was trimmed by 6 bases and the J gene end by 2 bases; junction bases not matched to a gene: 1. Germline CDR1 LNHDA, CDR2 SQIVND (reference sequence). The CDR3 bases are TGTGCCAGTAGCGACAGGGCTGGGGCCAACGTCCTGACTTTC. Protein sequence: CASSDRAGANVLTF.

This clone was detected a few times. The chain uses TRBV5-1 and TRBJ1-1, with D tentatively TRBD1 (5 bases). Germline V CDR1 and CDR2: SGHRS, YFSETQ. With 0 bases removed from V and 5 bases from J, the gap between germline ends came to 23 bases. This CDR3 has 18 amino acids. CDR3 loop: CASSLDVPGRASRTEAFF. The CDR3, as DNA: TGCGCCAGCAGCTTGGACGTCCCGGGCAGGGCCTCGCGGACTGAAGCTTTCTTT.

This chain uses TRBV25-1 with TRBJ2-2; no clear D gene. There are 14 residues in the CDR3. Germline V gene sequence: CDR1 MGHDK, CDR2 SYGVNS. The V gene lost 8 bases and the J gene lost 4 bases, with 14 bases spanning the gap. CDR3 nucleotide sequence: TGTGCCAGCTCACCCGCGCTCGTCACCGGGGAGCTGTTTTTT. This sequence encodes CASSPALVTGELFF.

This clone showed up just once. For the CDR3, the DNA is TGCAGCGTAGGACAGTTAATTAACTATGGCTACACCTTC. This translates into CSVGQLINYGYTF. V and J are TRBV29-1 and TRBJ1-2, with D maybe TRBD1 (6 bases). V was cut by 6 bases and J by 1 base, with 12 bases left in between. Germline CDR1 SQVTM, CDR2 ANQGSEA. The CDR3 contains 13 residues. Together with reference TRBV29-1 and TRBJ1-2, the CDR3 gives the full variable domain: SAVISQKPSRDICQRGTSLTIQCQVDSQVTMMFWYRQQPGQSLTLIATANQGSEATYESGFVIDKFPISRPNLTFSTLTVSNMSPEDSSIYLCSVGQLINYGYTFGSGTRLTVV.

The chain links TRBV28 to TRBJ1-1; D unclear. Germline loops: CDR1 MDHEN, CDR2 SYDVKM. V lost 1 base and J 6 bases, leaving 12 bases between the germline ends. The CDR3 contains 14 residues. CDR3 amino acids: CASSLSIPNAEAFF. Here the CDR3 DNA reads TGTGCCAGCAGTTTATCTATCCCTAACGCTGAAGCTTTCTTT.

Only one count was recorded for this clone. V usage is TRBV7-8 and J usage is TRBJ2-3; 11 nucleotides match TRBD2. From germline, CDR1 is SGHVS and CDR2 FQNEAQ. The CDR3 runs 17 residues. J was trimmed by 0 bases and V by 8 bases; bases with no gene match: 10. CDR3 residues: CASDLAGGTTSTDTQYF. The CDR3 region has the DNA TGTGCCAGCGATTTAGCGGGGGGGACCACTAGCACAGATACGCAGTATTTT.